This is a list of T cell receptor beta chains from one sample in a study of blood T cells in healthy people across ages. TCRdb passed the 5' RACE reads through MiXCR, listing each CDR3 protein once. The sample gives about 760,000 distinct CDR3 sequences, 25% of which show up once; 9.4% is in the top ten. These same data were also listed under a study on T cells of mothers and their children.

The sequenced sample was blood. These receptors all stem from a boy aged 5-17 years in good health. Both conserved end residues are part of each CDR3. D genes are given only for firm matches. Size is omitted from some rows. Given values are once, few, many or a class for expanded clones.

14,TRBJ2-1,few,TRBV9,-,TGTGCCAGCAGCTTTGGGCGGTTAGACAATGAGCAGTTCTTC,CASSFGRLDNEQFF
15,TRBJ1-2,few,TRBV5-1,-,TGCGCCAGCAGCTTGGCCGACACGGCAGGGCATGGCTACACCTTC,CASSLADTAGHGYTF
16,TRBJ2-7,-,TRBV5-1,TRBD1,TGCGCCAGCAGCTTAGTGCCGGGGACAGAACTCTACGAGCAGTACTTC,CASSLVPGTELYEQYF
15,TRBJ1-6,-,TRBV27,TRBD1,TGTGCCAGCAGTTTATCCGGACAGGGTACTTCACCCCTCCACTTT,CASSLSGQGTSPLHF
13,TRBJ1-1,-,TRBV18,TRBD1,TGTGCCACCATCGCCGGACAGGACACTGAAGCTTTCTTT,CATIAGQDTEAFF
15,TRBJ2-2,-,TRBV12-3/TRBV12-4,-,TGTGCCAGCAGTTTAAGGGGGACGAGTCCCGGGGAGCTGTTTTTT,CASSLRGTSPGELFF
14,TRBJ2-7,-,TRBV9,-,TGTGCCAGCAGCGTAGACGAAGGGGACTACGAGCAGTACTTC,CASSVDEGDYEQYF
15,TRBJ2-7,-,TRBV20-1,-,TGCAGTGCTCCCGGGGGGACACCAGGTAGCGACGAGCAGTACTTC,CSAPGGTPGSDEQYF
15,TRBJ1-5,few,TRBV12-3/TRBV12-4,TRBD1,TGTGCCAGCAGTCCGGGACAGGGAAAAGTTCAGCCCCAGCATTTT,CASSPGQGKVQPQHF
15,TRBJ2-1,-,TRBV5-1,-,TGCGCCAGCAGCTTGGGACAGCCCGACGGGGGTGAGCAGTTCTTC,CASSLGQPDGGEQFF
13,TRBJ1-1,-,TRBV29-1,-,TGCAGCGTTAATTCAAGGTTTGGCACTGAAGCTTTCTTT,CSVNSRFGTEAFF
15,TRBJ2-5,-,TRBV6-2/TRBV6-3,-,TGTGCCAGCACCTTCGTCGACCGGAGGAAGGAGACCCAGTACTTC,CASTFVDRRKETQYF
15,TRBJ2-7,-,TRBV5-1,TRBD1,TGCGCCAGCAGCTTTGGACAGGGGGCGTCCTACGAGCAGTACTTC,CASSFGQGASYEQYF
12,TRBJ1-5,-,TRBV6-6,-,TGTGCCAGCTGGACGGGCAATCAGCCCCAGCATTTT,CASWTGNQPQHF
15,TRBJ2-7,-,TRBV4-3,-,TGCGCCAGCAGCCAAGAGATCGGGGGCCCCTACGAGCAGTACTTC,CASSQEIGGPYEQYF
14,TRBJ1-4,-,TRBV20-1,-,TGCAGTGCTCCGGAGGGGGGTTCTAATGAAAAACTGTTTTTT,CSAPEGGSNEKLFF
14,TRBJ2-7,-,TRBV5-5,-,TGTGCCAGCAGCTTGGAATGGGCAGTAAGTGAGCAGTACTTC,CASSLEWAVSEQYF
14,TRBJ1-1,-,TRBV28,-,TGTGCCAGCAGCCGCCCCTGGGAGAACACTGAAGCTTTCTTT,CASSRPWENTEAFF
15,TRBJ2-2,-,TRBV7-9,-,TGTGCCAGCAGCTTGGGAAAGGGGAACACCGGGGAGCTGCTTTTT,CASSLGKGNTGELLF
14,TRBJ2-1,-,TRBV20-1,TRBD1,TGCAGTGCATGGACAGGTATCTCCTACAATGAGCAGTTCTTC,CSAWTGISYNEQFF
15,TRBJ2-3,-,TRBV19,-,TGTGCCAGTAGTATGCTGACGGCTAGCACAGATACGCAGTATTTT,CASSMLTASTDTQYF
15,TRBJ2-7,few,TRBV28,-,TGTGCCAGCAGTGTCTCCGGGACGGGAATCTACGAGCAGTACTTC,CASSVSGTGIYEQYF
15,TRBJ2-7,few,TRBV7-2,TRBD1,TGTGCCAGCAGCTTAGCTGGGACAGGGAGGTACGAGCAGTACTTC,CASSLAGTGRYEQYF
16,TRBJ2-2,-,TRBV9,-,TGTGCCAGCAGCGTGGCTAGCCCTACGAACACCGGGGAGCTGTTTTTT,CASSVASPTNTGELFF
12,TRBJ1-1,-,TRBV2,-,TGTGCCAGCAGTGAAACCCGCTCTGAAGCTTTCTTT,CASSETRSEAFF
15,TRBJ2-5,-,TRBV18,-,TGTGCCAGCTCACCGGCGGGCTCCTCGAAGGAGACCCAGTACTTC,CASSPAGSSKETQYF
14,TRBJ2-7,-,TRBV20-1,-,TGCAGTGCTAGAGATCGTGTCGGATCCTACGAGCAGTACTTC,CSARDRVGSYEQYF
14,TRBJ2-5,-,TRBV29-1,-,TGCAGCGTTGAAGTCCCCCCAGTTGGCGAGACCCAGTACTTC,CSVEVPPVGETQYF
11,TRBJ1-1,few,TRBV7-9,-,TGTGCCAGCAGCTCCCTTAGCGGAGCTTTCTTT,CASSSLSGAFF
14,TRBJ1-2,-,TRBV7-3,-,TGTGCCAGCAGCTTCCCACAGGGTGCCTATGGCTACACCTTC,CASSFPQGAYGYTF
16,TRBJ1-6,-,TRBV5-6,-,TGTGCCAGCAGCTTGGACGGGGGCGCATATAATTCACCCCTCCACTTT,CASSLDGGAYNSPLHF
12,TRBJ2-5,few,TRBV7-9,-,TGTGCCAGCAGCTTTAATTTGGAGACCCAGTACTTC,CASSFNLETQYF
14,TRBJ1-4,few,TRBV20-1,TRBD1,TGCAGTGCCCCTTGGACAGGGGTGGATGAAAAACTGTTTTTT,CSAPWTGVDEKLFF
11,TRBJ1-4,many,TRBV7-9,-,TGTGCCAGCAGCTACTATGAAAAACTGTTTTTT,CASSYYEKLFF
15,TRBJ2-1,few,TRBV3-1,TRBD2,TGTGCCAGCAGCCCTAAGCGGGGAGGTGACGGAGTGCAGTTCTTC,CASSPKRGGDGVQFF
14,TRBJ1-2,few,TRBV28,-,TGTGCCAGCAGTTTGACGGAATTTAACTATGGCTACACCTTC,CASSLTEFNYGYTF
14,TRBJ2-7,few,TRBV15,-,TGTGCCACCAGCCCTGCCCTTTTGACCTACGAGCAGTACTTC,CATSPALLTYEQYF
13,TRBJ1-1,-,TRBV12-3/TRBV12-4,-,TGTGCCAGCAGTTTAGGGTACGGCACTGAAGCTTTCTTT,CASSLGYGTEAFF
14,TRBJ2-7,few,TRBV5-1,TRBD1,TGTGCCAGCAGCAGGGGGACAGGGACCTACGAGCAGTACTTC,CASSRGTGTYEQYF
16,TRBJ2-1,-,TRBV6-1,TRBD2,TGTGCCAGCAGTACCCCGTGGACTAGCGGGAGCTATGAGCAGTTCTTC,CASSTPWTSGSYEQFF
14,TRBJ2-5,-,TRBV6-6,-,TGTGCCGGCGCCAAGCGCGCAATTCAAGAGACCCAGTACTTC,CAGAKRAIQETQYF
16,TRBJ2-1,few,TRBV29-1,-,TGCAGCGTTAAAATCCGGACTCCCCACTCCTACAATGAGCAGTTCTTC,CSVKIRTPHSYNEQFF
17,TRBJ1-4,many,TRBV5-1,TRBD1,TGCGCCAGCAGCTTGCTCGGATCCGGGACAGGGACGGAAAAACTGTTTTTT,CASSLLGSGTGTEKLFF